Listed below are T cell receptor beta chains from one sample, sequenced in a study of post-analysis software for immune sequencing data. Each CDR3 protein is one row after TCRdb ran MiXCR on the PCR reads. The sample has roughly 800,000 distinct CDR3 sequences; roughly 30% are singletons. The sample comprised blood. The origin of the receptors is a girl between 5 and 17 years old with multiple sclerosis. The CDR3 runs from the conserved cysteine through the conserved F or W. A D gene is named only where the DNA matches it firmly. Only some rows state a clone size, as once, few, many or a class for expanded clones.

J gene: TRBJ2-3; D gene: TRBD1; clone size: few; V gene: TRBV18; CDR3 protein: CASSSRQGTSTDTQYF; CDR3 DNA: TGTGCCAGCTCATCGAGACAGGGGACTAGCACAGATACGCAGTATTTT
J gene: TRBJ1-5; D gene: TRBD1; clone size: few; V gene: TRBV5-1; CDR3 protein: CASSEGTGQGQPQHF; CDR3 DNA: TGCGCCAGCAGCGAAGGGACAGGGCAGGGTCAGCCCCAGCATTTT
J gene: TRBJ1-1; D gene: .; clone size: .; V gene: TRBV4-1; CDR3 protein: CASSQANMRTEYTEAFF; CDR3 DNA: TGCGCCAGCAGCCAAGCCAACATGCGCACGGAATACACTGAAGCTTTCTTT
J gene: TRBJ1-1; D gene: .; clone size: few; V gene: TRBV20-1; CDR3 protein: CSARAVRPMNTEAFF; CDR3 DNA: TGCAGTGCTAGAGCGGTACGTCCCATGAACACTGAAGCTTTCTTT
J gene: TRBJ2-1; D gene: .; clone size: .; V gene: TRBV12-3/TRBV12-4; CDR3 protein: CASSLIIYSNEQFF; CDR3 DNA: TGTGCCAGCAGTTTGATTATTTACTCTAATGAGCAGTTCTTC
J gene: TRBJ2-1; D gene: TRBD2; clone size: .; V gene: TRBV7-2; CDR3 protein: CASSLVGLAGAYNEQFF; CDR3 DNA: TGTGCCAGCAGCTTAGTGGGACTAGCGGGGGCCTACAATGAGCAGTTCTTC
J gene: TRBJ2-2; D gene: .; clone size: .; V gene: TRBV7-2; CDR3 protein: CASSLSSNTGELFF; CDR3 DNA: TGTGCCAGCAGCTTGTCCTCGAACACCGGGGAGCTGTTTTTT
J gene: TRBJ2-5; D gene: .; clone size: many; V gene: TRBV4-3; CDR3 protein: CASSQDPVETQYF; CDR3 DNA: TGCGCCAGCAGCCAAGACCCCGTGGAGACCCAGTACTTC
J gene: TRBJ2-7; D gene: .; clone size: .; V gene: TRBV25-1; CDR3 protein: CASSEGASGDSYNEQYF; CDR3 DNA: TGTGCCAGCAGTGAGGGGGCTAGCGGAGACTCCTACAATGAGCAGTACTTC
J gene: TRBJ2-1; D gene: TRBD2; clone size: .; V gene: TRBV28; CDR3 protein: CVSSQLGASGGNEQFF; CDR3 DNA: TGTGTCAGCAGTCAATTAGGGGCTAGCGGGGGGAATGAGCAGTTCTTC
J gene: TRBJ1-2; D gene: .; clone size: few; V gene: TRBV29-1; CDR3 protein: CSVVEGIGGYTF; CDR3 DNA: TGCAGCGTTGTAGAGGGGATTGGGGGCTACACCTTC
J gene: TRBJ1-2; D gene: .; clone size: few; V gene: TRBV12-3/TRBV12-4; CDR3 protein: CASRKRSGEFGYGYTF; CDR3 DNA: TGTGCCAGCAGGAAGAGGAGCGGGGAGTTCGGGTATGGCTACACCTTC
J gene: TRBJ2-3; D gene: .; clone size: few; V gene: TRBV5-1; CDR3 protein: CASSRFGGSTDTQYF; CDR3 DNA: TGCGCCAGCAGCCGATTCGGGGGAAGTACAGATACGCAGTATTTT
J gene: TRBJ1-1; D gene: TRBD1; clone size: .; V gene: TRBV6-6; CDR3 protein: CASRPVTGGPGNTEAFF; CDR3 DNA: TGTGCCAGCAGACCAGTCACAGGGGGCCCGGGGAACACTGAAGCTTTCTTT
J gene: TRBJ1-4; D gene: .; clone size: few; V gene: TRBV5-1; CDR3 protein: CASSPRWVQTGTNEKLFF; CDR3 DNA: TGCGCCAGCAGCCCCCGGTGGGTTCAGACGGGAACTAATGAAAAACTGTTTTTT
J gene: TRBJ2-1; D gene: TRBD1; clone size: many; V gene: TRBV7-2; CDR3 protein: CASSLAGTGVYNEQFF; CDR3 DNA: TGTGCCAGCAGCTTAGCCGGGACAGGGGTTTACAATGAGCAGTTCTTC
J gene: TRBJ1-4; D gene: .; clone size: .; V gene: TRBV29-1; CDR3 protein: CSVEDLREKLFF; CDR3 DNA: TGCAGCGTTGAAGATCTGAGGGAAAAACTGTTTTTT
J gene: TRBJ2-7; D gene: .; clone size: .; V gene: TRBV7-2; CDR3 protein: CASRTRRADDEQYF; CDR3 DNA: TGTGCCAGCAGGACAAGGAGGGCGGATGACGAGCAGTACTTC
J gene: TRBJ1-5; D gene: .; clone size: many; V gene: TRBV3-1; CDR3 protein: CASSPTRNQPQHF; CDR3 DNA: TGTGCCAGCAGCCCTACTCGGAATCAGCCCCAGCATTTT
J gene: TRBJ1-1; D gene: .; clone size: few; V gene: TRBV29-1; CDR3 protein: CSAGGEKAFF; CDR3 DNA: TGCAGCGCGGGGGGTGAGAAAGCTTTCTTT
J gene: TRBJ2-7; D gene: TRBD1; clone size: few; V gene: TRBV11-2; CDR3 protein: CASSLGDRGSEQYF; CDR3 DNA: TGTGCCAGCAGCTTAGGGGACAGGGGTTCCGAGCAGTACTTC
J gene: TRBJ2-7; D gene: TRBD2; clone size: few; V gene: TRBV2; CDR3 protein: CASSPLAVSSYEQYF; CDR3 DNA: TGTGCCAGCAGTCCACTAGCGGTCAGCTCCTACGAGCAGTACTTC
J gene: TRBJ2-4; D gene: .; clone size: few; V gene: TRBV20-1; CDR3 protein: CSASRGIRAKNIQYF; CDR3 DNA: TGCAGTGCTAGTCGAGGTATTAGGGCCAAAAACATTCAGTACTTC